These 29 T cell receptor beta chains originate from one sample sequenced in a study of early T cells in non-severe SARS-CoV-2 infection. MiXCR, applied by TCRdb to the 5' RACE reads, yields one record per CDR3 protein. This table has tens of thousands of distinct CDR3 sequences, 12% appearing once. Material: whole blood. The receptors here all came from an adult who was a healthcare worker with PCR-confirmed SARS-CoV-2 infection or an uninfected control (not recorded which).

Many counts were recorded for this clonotype. The gene calls are TRBV15 and TRBJ2-1; D is uncertain. Trimming removed 0 bases from V and 8 bases from J, with 5 bases in between. From germline, CDR1 is LNHNV and CDR2 YYDKDF (reference sequence). This CDR3 has 12 residues. The CDR3 nucleotides read TGTGCCACCAGCAGAGATACCGATGAGCAGTTCTTC. This codes for CATSRDTDEQFF.

This clonotype occurred once. This chain joins TRBV10-3 and TRBJ2-1; no clear D gene. Germline V gives CDR1 ENHRY, CDR2 SYGVKD. The CDR3 extends over 14 amino acids. V was clipped by 0 bases and J by 2 bases, with 5 bases between them. As DNA, the CDR3 is TGTGCCATCAGTGAGTCGGGGACCTACAATGAGCAGTTCTTC. This translates into CAISESGTYNEQFF.

This clonotype was detected ten times or more. The chain combines TRBV7-2 with TRBJ2-7; D is undetermined. This CDR3 comprises 15 residues. Germline V gene lookup returns CDR1 SGHTA and CDR2 FQGNSA. With 0 bases removed from V and 4 bases from J, the gap between germline ends came to 13 bases. CDR3 sequence: CASSLAGSETYEQYF. CDR3 DNA: TGTGCCAGCAGCTTAGCTGGGTCTGAGACTTACGAGCAGTACTTC.

This clonotype was observed at least ten times. The chain has TRBV18 and TRBJ2-7; 7 bases are a match to TRBD1. CDR3 length: 18 residues. V trimming: 0 bases; J trimming: 7 bases; junction bases outside the gene matches: 18. The germline V gene has CDR1 KGHSH and CDR2 LQKENI. The CDR3 DNA is TGTGCCAGCTCACCACCGCTAGACGTGGACAGGACCTTTAGGGAGCAGTACTTC. Translated: CASSPPLDVDRTFREQYF. Complete variable domain (other parts from reference TRBV18 and TRBJ2-7): NAGVMQNPRHLVRRRGQEARLRCSPMKGHSHVYWYRQLPEEGLKFMVYLQKENIIDESGMPKERFSAEFPKEGPSILRIQQVVRGDSAAYFCASSPPLDVDRTFREQYFGPGTRLTVT.

This chain joins TRBV7-3 and TRBJ2-2; maybe TRBD1 (5 bases). Germline CDR1 and CDR2: SGHTA and FQGTGA. This CDR3 is 12 amino acids long. V shed 5 bases and J shed 7 bases, with 8 bases lying between them. The DNA of the CDR3 is TGTGCCAGCAGCCAGGGAAACGGGGAGCTGTTTTTT. Translating it yields CASSQGNGELFF.

In this sample, this clonotype turned up many times. V and J are TRBV20-1 and TRBJ2-1; D is unclear. Germline V gene lookup returns CDR1 DFQATT and CDR2 SNEGSKA (reference sequence). The V end lost 0 bases, the J end lost 4 bases, and 13 bases lay between the germline ends. This CDR3 has 15 amino acids. CDR3 nucleotides: TGCAGTGCTAGAGATAGTGGCGCGAGTTACAATGAGCAGTTCTTC. It specifies CSARDSGASYNEQFF.

The chain joins TRBV20-1 to TRBJ2-7; D perhaps matches TRBD1 (5 bases). Trimming removed 3 bases at V and 0 bases at J, with 9 bases between. The germline V gene encodes CDR1 DFQATT and CDR2 SNEGSKA (reference sequence). The CDR3 extends over 13 amino acids. The CDR3 loop is CSASQGISYEQYF. The CDR3 region has the DNA TGCAGTGCTAGTCAGGGAATCTCCTACGAGCAGTACTTC.

This clonotype was detected ten times or more. V usage is TRBV5-1 and J usage is TRBJ2-7; TRBD1 is a possible D gene (6 bases). Germline-derived CDR1 and CDR2 are SGHRS and YFSETQ. V lost 4 bases, J lost 2 bases, and 13 bases lay in between. This CDR3 has 14 amino acids. As DNA, the CDR3 is TGCGCCAGCAGCCCGACAGGAGAGGCCTACGAGCAGTACTTC. Translation gives CASSPTGEAYEQYF.

This clonotype appeared a few times. The V and J genes are TRBV7-2 and TRBJ2-7; 11 positions agree with TRBD1. The CDR3 is 16 amino acids. The trim removed 5 bases at V and 7 bases at J, leaving 13 bases unmatched. CDR1 is SGHTA, CDR2 FQGNSA, per germline. Here the CDR3 reads CASSPTRDRGSNEQYF. As DNA, the CDR3 is TGTGCCAGCAGCCCCACCCGGGACAGGGGGTCGAATGAGCAGTACTTC. Using reference TRBV7-2 and TRBJ2-7 for the parts outside the CDR3, the full variable domain is GAGVSQSPSNKVTEKGKDVELRCDPISGHTALYWYRQSLGQGLEFLIYFQGNSAPDKSGLPSDRFSAERTGGSVSTLTIQRTQQEDSAVYLCASSPTRDRGSNEQYFGPGTRLTVT.

Here the CDR3 reads CASSPPGAGETQYF. The CDR3 coding sequence is TGTGCCAGCAGTCCCCCTGGGGCCGGGGAGACCCAGTACTTC. The rearrangement joins TRBV12-3 or TRBV12-4 to TRBJ2-5, with D possibly being TRBD1 (5 bases). Trimming left V 5 bases short and J 5 bases short, with 15 bases between. The CDR3 is 14 amino acids.

This clonotype was detected ten times or more. The rearrangement joins TRBV14 to TRBJ2-7; 9 bases line up with TRBD1. The CDR3 length is 17 residues. CDR1 is SGHDN and CDR2 is FVKESK in the germline V gene. V trimming: 3 bases; J trimming: 3 bases; junction bases outside the gene matches: 12. In DNA, the CDR3 is TGTGCCAGCAGCCATTTTAGTATCCGGGACAGGGTCTACGAGCAGTACTTC. It is translated as CASSHFSIRDRVYEQYF. Full variable domain (missing parts from reference TRBV14 and TRBJ2-7): EAGVTQFPSHSVIEKGQTVTLRCDPISGHDNLYWYRRVMGKEIKFLLHFVKESKQDESGMPNNRFLAERTGGTYSTLKVQPAELEDSGVYFCASSHFSIRDRVYEQYFGPGTRLTVT.

The chain carries TRBV7-3 and TRBJ2-1, with 7 bases lining up with TRBD1. Looked up from germline, CDR1 is SGHTA and CDR2 is FQGTGA. The CDR3 totals 14 residues. After removal of 5 bases from V and 6 bases from J, the junction contained 7 bases not matched to a gene. This chain's CDR3 is CASSASTGSNEQFF. CDR3 sequence (DNA): TGTGCCAGCAGCGCGTCGACAGGGTCCAATGAGCAGTTCTTC.

This clonotype was counted between two and nine times. This chain uses TRBV7-9 with TRBJ1-5; 7 bases map to TRBD1. Germline CDR1 is SEHNR and CDR2 is FQNEAQ (reference sequence). The CDR3 consists of 15 residues. The V and J ends lost 7 bases and 5 bases, in that order; junction bases with no gene match: 11. The CDR3 DNA is TGTGCCAGCACATCTGGGGACAGTGGATATCAGCCCCAGCATTTT. Encoded protein: CASTSGDSGYQPQHF.

This clonotype was seen a handful of times. Germline is not matched at one junction end, which may reflect a read error. V usage is TRBV6-5 and J usage is TRBJ2-3; D is uncertain. The CDR3 contains 16 residues. Germline CDR1 reads MNHEY; CDR2 reads SVGAGI. Here the CDR3 reads CASSPFVGPSTDAQYF. In nucleotides, the CDR3 is TGTGCCAGCAGTCCCTTTGTAGGACCGAGCACAGATGCGCAGTATTTT.

The sample holds many counts of this clonotype. The V call is TRBV20-1, the J call TRBJ2-3; 7 bases align to TRBD2. V gave up 1 base and J gave up 1 base; unmatched junction bases: 5. Germline V CDR1 and CDR2: DFQATT, SNEGSKA (reference sequence). This CDR3 has 15 residues. The CDR3 DNA follows: TGCAGTGCTAGAGGCTGGCTAGCGGGCACAGATACGCAGTATTTT. This codes for CSARGWLAGTDTQYF.

CDR3 bases: TGTGCCAGCAGCCCTTACAGGGGGCGCGGCACCGGGGAGCTGTTTTTT. Its protein product is CASSPYRGRGTGELFF. This chain uses TRBV3-1 with TRBJ2-2; TRBD1 matches at 9 bases. The V gene end was trimmed by 4 bases and the J gene end by 4 bases; junction bases not matched to a gene: 7. Per germline, CDR1 LGHDT and CDR2 YNNKEL (reference sequence). The CDR3 loop spans 16 amino acids.

The genes are TRBV20-1 and TRBJ2-3; D perhaps matches TRBD1 (5 bases). Germline V lookup: CDR1 DFQATT, CDR2 SNEGSKA (reference sequence). This CDR3 comprises 15 residues. Trimming took off 0 bases at V and 2 bases at J, with 12 bases between the two ends. The chain's CDR3 is CSARDQGTNTDTQYF. The CDR3 DNA is TGCAGTGCTAGAGATCAGGGCACTAACACAGATACGCAGTATTTT.

The table lists this clonotype with many counts. The chain carries TRBV12-2 and TRBJ1-5; the table's D call, TRBD1, was not checked against the DNA. TRBV12-2 has pseudogene status. This CDR3 has 15 amino acids. The CDR3 protein is CASRFPGHPNQPQHF. CDR3 coding DNA: TGTGCAAGTCGCTTCCCCGGACATCCGAATCAGCCCCAGCATTTT.

This clonotype was seen many times. This chain links TRBV11-2 with TRBJ2-3; no clear D gene. This CDR3 is 15 amino acids long. Germline CDR1 reads SGHAT; CDR2 reads FQNNGV. Trimming removed 3 bases from V and 2 bases from J, with 12 bases in between. CDR3 region: CASSFRHRYTDTQYF. The CDR3 nucleotides are TGTGCCAGCAGCTTCAGACACCGCTACACAGATACGCAGTATTTT.

This clonotype was seen a handful of times. This chain joins TRBV13 and TRBJ2-4, with a weak D call TRBD1 (5 bases). The CDR3 extends over 14 amino acids. Germline CDR1 reads PRHDT; CDR2 reads FYEKMQ (reference sequence). V was pared by 3 bases and J by 11 bases, with 17 bases between. CDR3 coding DNA: TGTGCCAGCAGCTTGCGGTCTGACAGTGCAGTTCAGTACTTC. As protein: CASSLRSDSAVQYF.

This clonotype was detected many times. This rearrangement joins TRBV6-2 or TRBV6-3 to TRBJ2-3; TRBD2 aligns across 7 bases. The ends lost 4 bases at V and 0 bases at J; junction bases unmatched: 13. Germline assignment: CDR1 MNHEY and CDR2 SVGEGT. The CDR3 runs to 18 residues. In nucleotides, the CDR3 is TGTGCCAGCAGTTCGGAGACTAGCAGAGGAACTAGCACAGATACGCAGTATTTT. Encoded protein: CASSSETSRGTSTDTQYF.

This clonotype was seen many times. The chain combines TRBV6-6 with TRBJ2-7; D is perhaps TRBD1 or TRBD2 (6 bases each). V was shortened by 6 bases and J by 7 bases, with 13 bases between the two germline ends. This CDR3 comprises 12 residues. The germline V gene has CDR1 MNHNY and CDR2 SVGAGI (reference sequence). CDR3 residues: CASSETGREQYF. CDR3 sequence (DNA): TGTGCCAGCAGCGAAACAGGGAGGGAGCAGTACTTC.

V and J are TRBV6-1 and TRBJ1-5, with 7 bases that match TRBD1. This CDR3 comprises 18 residues. In germline, CDR1 is MNHNS, CDR2 SASEGT. With V trimmed by 1 base and J by 4 bases, 13 bases remained unmatched. The CDR3 DNA reads TGTGCCAGCAGTGAAGTAATGTACAGGGGCGCCCTAAATCAGCCCCAGCATTTT. Amino acids: CASSEVMYRGALNQPQHF.

This clonotype was seen ten or more times. The chain is built from TRBV7-2 and TRBJ2-1; D is perhaps TRBD2 (5 bases). CDR1 is SGHTA, CDR2 FQGNSA, per germline. V was trimmed by 1 base and J by 8 bases, leaving 9 bases between them. There are 13 residues in the CDR3. CDR3 sequence: CASSLVVGDEQFF. The CDR3 region has the DNA TGTGCCAGCAGCTTAGTTGTCGGGGATGAGCAGTTCTTC.

Many counts were recorded for this clonotype. The genes are TRBV20-1 and TRBJ2-7, with D tentatively TRBD2 (6 bases). This CDR3 has 16 residues. Trimming took 1 base from V and 6 from J, leaving 22 bases between them. From germline, CDR1 is DFQATT and CDR2 SNEGSKA (reference sequence). CDR3 in amino acids: CSARVRDPGRTSEQYF. The CDR3 DNA follows: TGCAGTGCTAGAGTTAGGGACCCAGGGAGGACCTCCGAGCAGTACTTC.

This clonotype was detected ten times or more. V usage is TRBV11-2 and J usage is TRBJ1-5; D is perhaps TRBD1 (5 bases). The CDR3 length is 14 residues. Germline V gene data show CDR1 as SGHAT and CDR2 as FQNNGV. V was cut by 3 bases and J by 5 bases, with 11 bases left in between. CDR3 coding DNA: TGTGCCAGCAGCTTGGGGCTCTTGGATCAGCCCCAGCATTTT. It yields the protein CASSLGLLDQPQHF.

The gene calls are TRBV15 and TRBJ2-3, with 7 bases that match TRBD2. Germline CDR1 is LNHNV and CDR2 is YYDKDF (reference sequence). The V gene end was trimmed by 5 bases and the J gene end by 3 bases; junction bases not matched to a gene: 5. The CDR3 is made up of 14 amino acids. The CDR3, as DNA: TGTGCCACCAGCGGGGAGGGTAGGACAGATACGCAGTATTTT. As protein: CATSGEGRTDTQYF.

In this sample, this clonotype turned up many times. The chain employs TRBV5-4 and TRBJ1-2, with 9 bases fitting TRBD1. There are 14 residues in the CDR3. V gave up 4 bases and J gave up 4 bases; unmatched junction bases: 5. Germline V gene sequence: CDR1 SGHNT, CDR2 YYREEE (reference sequence). The CDR3: CASSGGQGAYGYTF. The CDR3 DNA reads as TGTGCCAGCAGCGGGGGACAGGGAGCCTATGGCTACACCTTC.

This clonotype was counted only a few times. The chain couples TRBV10-3 to TRBJ2-3; D uncertain. V was shortened by 4 bases and J by 1 base, with 9 bases between the two germline ends. Per germline, CDR1 ENHRY and CDR2 SYGVKD. The CDR3 covers 14 residues. CDR3 residues: CAISAGGGTDTQYF. The CDR3 DNA reads TGTGCCATCAGTGCCGGCGGCGGCACAGATACGCAGTATTTT.